The 3 T cell receptor beta chains below all came from one sample that was sequenced in a study of beta chain features in type 1 diabetes. The isolated RNA, all of it, was reverse transcribed, so expressed TCRB transcripts were what got sequenced. Using immunoSEQ multiplex PCR, the repertoire was profiled, and TCRdb retains in-frame clones only, with some absent. The data show about 150,000 clones, about 9.2% seen once. The sample taken for sequencing was central memory CD4+ T cells from blood. Receptors originate from a man between 18 and 35 years old in good health.

The V gene is TRBV27, the J gene TRBJ1-6; TRBD1 is a possible D gene (5 bases). This CDR3 spans 16 amino acids. The germline V gene has CDR1 MNHEY and CDR2 SMNVEV (reference sequence). V gave up 6 bases and J gave up 7 bases, with 19 bases separating them. For the CDR3, the DNA is TGTGCCAGCAGATGGGGCCCCCGCGAACCGAATTCACCCCTCCACTTT. Translating it yields CASRWGPREPNSPLHF.

This chain connects TRBV6-6 to TRBJ2-5; TRBD2 matches at 12 bases. The trim removed 6 bases at V and 5 bases at J, leaving 4 bases unmatched. Germline lookup yields CDR1 MNHNY and CDR2 SVGAGI (reference sequence). This CDR3 has 14 residues. CDR3 loop: CASRWTSGVETQYF. CDR3 coding DNA: TGTGCCAGCAGATGGACTAGCGGGGTCGAGACCCAGTACTTC.

The rearrangement uses TRBV5-1 and TRBJ2-1; D uncertain. Trimming took 2 bases from V and 0 from J, leaving 12 bases between them. The germline V gene has CDR1 SGHRS and CDR2 YFSETQ. CDR3 length: 16 residues. In nucleotides, the CDR3 is TGCGCCAGCAGCTTACTAACGGGTAGCTCCTACAATGAGCAGTTCTTC. This gives the protein CASSLLTGSSYNEQFF. The whole variable domain, filled in from reference TRBV5-1 and TRBJ2-1, reads KAGVTQTPRYLIKTRGQQVTLSCSPISGHRSVSWYQQTPGQGLQFLFEYFSETQRNKGNFPGRFSGRQFSNSRSEMNVSTLELGDSALYLCASSLLTGSSYNEQFFGPGTRLTVL.